This T cell receptor beta chain originates from a study of cytomegalovirus exposure and HLA in healthy donors. About the research overall: Falling in the Caucasian-associated ancestry cluster were 80% to 90% of under 450 genotyped donors. General study findings and limits: TCR beta chain V- and J-gene trimming was linked, in a later analysis, to a missense variant in DCLRE1C. A list of 164 TCR beta chains associated with cytomegalovirus was given.

Both 60 Vbeta primers and 13 Jbeta primers went into the PCR. TCRdb keeps only in-frame clones here, not all; method: immunoSEQ multiplex PCR. Reported are 70,000 or so clones; the ten largest clones contain 4% to 5.5%. In the case of this clone: Its specificity is not known.

At sampling all donors were nominally healthy, likely with unrecorded immune exposures. Germline V gene sequence: CDR1 MDHEN, CDR2 SYDVKM. The CDR3 totals 16 residues. The V segment lost 3 bases and the J segment 1 base; nucleotides outside the gene matches: 9. Sequencing input: PBMCs. The origin of this receptor is a man aged 35 to 55 in good health and CMV-seronegative. This chain connects TRBV28 to TRBJ2-7; TRBD1 matches at 7 bases. The CDR3 bases are TGTGCCAGCAGTTTTCGATTGGACAGGTTGTCCTACGAGCAGTACTTC. It codes for CASSFRLDRLSYEQYF.